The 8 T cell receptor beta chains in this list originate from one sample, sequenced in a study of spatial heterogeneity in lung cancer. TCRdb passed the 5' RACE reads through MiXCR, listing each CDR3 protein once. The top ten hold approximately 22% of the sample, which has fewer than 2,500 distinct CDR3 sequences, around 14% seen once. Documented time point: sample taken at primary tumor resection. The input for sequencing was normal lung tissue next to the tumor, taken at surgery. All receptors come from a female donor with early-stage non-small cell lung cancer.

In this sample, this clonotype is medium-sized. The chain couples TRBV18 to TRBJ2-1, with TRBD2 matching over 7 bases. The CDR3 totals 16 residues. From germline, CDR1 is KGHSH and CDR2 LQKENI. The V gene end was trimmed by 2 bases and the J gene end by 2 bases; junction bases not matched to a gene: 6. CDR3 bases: TGTGCCAGCTCACCAAAAGCAGGACTAGCCTACAATGAGCAGTTCTTC. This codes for CASSPKAGLAYNEQFF.

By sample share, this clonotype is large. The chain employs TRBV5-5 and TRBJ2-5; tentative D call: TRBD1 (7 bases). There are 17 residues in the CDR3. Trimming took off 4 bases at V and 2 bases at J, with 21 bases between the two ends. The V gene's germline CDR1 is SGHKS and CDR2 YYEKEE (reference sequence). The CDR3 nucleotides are TGTGCCAGCAGCCCCAGCGGAGTACAGGGGAGGCAAGAGACCCAGTACTTC. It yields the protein CASSPSGVQGRQETQYF.

As DNA, the CDR3 is TGTGCCAGCTCACCACCGGCGGGCCGGGGGAATGAGCAGTTCTTC. Residues: CASSPPAGRGNEQFF. This sequence joins TRBV18 and TRBJ2-1, with D perhaps TRBD2 (6 bases). Trimming took off 0 bases at V and 7 bases at J, with 13 bases between the two ends. CDR3 length equals 15 residues. Germline assignment: CDR1 KGHSH and CDR2 LQKENI.

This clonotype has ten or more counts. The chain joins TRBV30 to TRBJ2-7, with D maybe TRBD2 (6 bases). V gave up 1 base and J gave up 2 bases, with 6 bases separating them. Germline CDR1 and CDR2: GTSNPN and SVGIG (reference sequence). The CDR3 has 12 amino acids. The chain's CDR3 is CAWSGLAYEQYF. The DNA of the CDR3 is TGTGCCTGGAGTGGACTAGCCTACGAGCAGTACTTC.

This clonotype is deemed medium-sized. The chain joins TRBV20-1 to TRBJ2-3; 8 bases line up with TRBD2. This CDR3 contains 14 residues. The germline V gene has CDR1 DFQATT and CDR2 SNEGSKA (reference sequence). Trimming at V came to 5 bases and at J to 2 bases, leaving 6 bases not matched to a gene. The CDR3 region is CSAVAGYSTDTQYF. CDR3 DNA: TGCAGTGCTGTAGCGGGGTACTCCACAGATACGCAGTATTTT.

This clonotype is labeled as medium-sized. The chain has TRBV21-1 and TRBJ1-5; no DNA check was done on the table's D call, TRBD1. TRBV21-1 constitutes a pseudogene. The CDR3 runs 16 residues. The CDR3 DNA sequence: TGTGCCAGCAGCAAAGAATCAGTGATTGTCCATCAGCCCCAGCATTTT. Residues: CASSKESVIVHQPQHF.

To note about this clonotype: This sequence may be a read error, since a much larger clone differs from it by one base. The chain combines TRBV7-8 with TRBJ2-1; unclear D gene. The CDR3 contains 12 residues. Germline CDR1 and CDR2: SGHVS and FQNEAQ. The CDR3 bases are TGTGTCAGCAGCTCCCCCGAGAATGAGCAGTTCTTC. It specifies CVSSSPENEQFF.

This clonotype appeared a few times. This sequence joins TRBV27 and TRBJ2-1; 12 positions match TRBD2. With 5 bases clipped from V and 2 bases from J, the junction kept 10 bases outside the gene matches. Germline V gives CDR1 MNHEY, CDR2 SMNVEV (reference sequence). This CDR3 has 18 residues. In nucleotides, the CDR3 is TGTGCCAGCAGTCCCGGGACTAGCGGGCCATCGGCCTACAATGAGCAGTTCTTC. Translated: CASSPGTSGPSAYNEQFF.